The present T cell receptor beta chain was sequenced within a study of tumor and adjacent non-tumor tissue in lung cancer. Study-level background: Patients were aged roughly 31 to 76, roughly nine men and 5 women, stage I to III. Samples averaged roughly 4.4 million productive TCRbeta reads each. Study-level results: Normal lung showed higher cumulative top 100 clone frequency than tumor.

This clonotype was seen just once. The antigen is not known. The template was RNA from unsorted bulk tissue. Unmatched junction bases numbered 7, after V lost 6 bases and J lost 3 bases. Germline loops: CDR1 DFQATT, CDR2 SNEGSKA (reference sequence). The CDR3 runs 14 residues. TCRbeta libraries were built with three rounds of nested PCR, modified from ARM-PCR. TCRdb re-called the multiplex PCR reads with MiXCR, one entry per CDR3 protein. The profile shows 130,000 or so distinct CDR3 sequences, about 66% of them singletons. Sequenced material: lung tumor tissue. J is TRBJ2-7 and V is TRBV20-1; 11 bases line up with TRBD2. The sequence was obtained from a young man with non-small cell lung cancer. The CDR3 region has the DNA TGCAGTGCGGATTCGGGACTAGCGGTCTACGAGCAGTACTTC. Translating it yields CSADSGLAVYEQYF.